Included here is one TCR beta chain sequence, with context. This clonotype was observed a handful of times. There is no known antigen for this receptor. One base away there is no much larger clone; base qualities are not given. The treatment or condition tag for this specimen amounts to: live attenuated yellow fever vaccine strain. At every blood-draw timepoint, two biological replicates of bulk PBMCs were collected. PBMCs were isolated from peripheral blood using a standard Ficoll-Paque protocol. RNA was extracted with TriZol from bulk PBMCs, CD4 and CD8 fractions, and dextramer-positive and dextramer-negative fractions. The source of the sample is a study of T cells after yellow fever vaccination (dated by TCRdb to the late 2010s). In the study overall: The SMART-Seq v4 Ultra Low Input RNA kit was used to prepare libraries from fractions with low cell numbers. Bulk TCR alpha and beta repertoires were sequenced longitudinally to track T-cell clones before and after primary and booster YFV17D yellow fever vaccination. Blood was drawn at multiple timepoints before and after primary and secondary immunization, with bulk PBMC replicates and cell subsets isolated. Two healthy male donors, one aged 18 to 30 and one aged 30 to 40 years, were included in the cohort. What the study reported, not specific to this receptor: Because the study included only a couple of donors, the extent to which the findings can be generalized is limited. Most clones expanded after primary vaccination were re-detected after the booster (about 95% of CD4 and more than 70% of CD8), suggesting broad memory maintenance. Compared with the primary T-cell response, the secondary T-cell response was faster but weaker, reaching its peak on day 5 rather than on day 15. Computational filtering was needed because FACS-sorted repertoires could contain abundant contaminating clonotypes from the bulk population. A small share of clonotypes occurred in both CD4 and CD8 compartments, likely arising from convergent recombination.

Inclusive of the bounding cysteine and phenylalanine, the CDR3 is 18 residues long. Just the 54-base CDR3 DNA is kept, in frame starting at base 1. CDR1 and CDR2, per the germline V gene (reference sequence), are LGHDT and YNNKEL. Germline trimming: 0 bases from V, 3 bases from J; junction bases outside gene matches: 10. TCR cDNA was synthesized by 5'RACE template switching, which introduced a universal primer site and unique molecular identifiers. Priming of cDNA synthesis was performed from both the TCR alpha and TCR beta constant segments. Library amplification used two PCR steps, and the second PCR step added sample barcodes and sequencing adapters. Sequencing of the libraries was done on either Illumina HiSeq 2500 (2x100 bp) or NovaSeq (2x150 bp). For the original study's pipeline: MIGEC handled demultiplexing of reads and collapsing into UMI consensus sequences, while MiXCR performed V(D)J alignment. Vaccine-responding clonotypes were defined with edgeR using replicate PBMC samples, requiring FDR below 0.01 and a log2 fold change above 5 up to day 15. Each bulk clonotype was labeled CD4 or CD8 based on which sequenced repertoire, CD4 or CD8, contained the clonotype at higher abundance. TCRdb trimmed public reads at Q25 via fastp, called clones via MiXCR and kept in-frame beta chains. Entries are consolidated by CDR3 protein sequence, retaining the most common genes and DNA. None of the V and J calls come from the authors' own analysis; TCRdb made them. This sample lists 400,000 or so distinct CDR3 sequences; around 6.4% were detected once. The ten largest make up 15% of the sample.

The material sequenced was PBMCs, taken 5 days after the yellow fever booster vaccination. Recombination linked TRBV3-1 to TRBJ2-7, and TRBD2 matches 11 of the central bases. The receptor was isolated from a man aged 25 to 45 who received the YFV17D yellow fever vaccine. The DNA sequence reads TGTGCCAGCAGCCAAGAGAAAGAGACTAGCGGGATCCACTACGAGCAGTACTTC. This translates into CASSQEKETSGIHYEQYF.